These 21 T cell receptor beta chains share one sample of origin, sequenced in a study of blood T cell repertoires in COVID-19. Using immunoSEQ multiplex PCR, the repertoire was profiled, and TCRdb retains in-frame clones only, with some absent. Among about 220,000 clones listed, around three quarters were seen once. Specimen: peripheral blood. These receptors came from a woman in her 70s with acute or convalescent COVID-19.

The chain links TRBV19 to TRBJ2-7, with 10 bases lining up with TRBD2. The CDR3 spans 16 residues. The V and J ends lost 5 bases and 1 base, in that order; junction bases with no gene match: 8. Germline V gene lookup returns CDR1 LNHDA and CDR2 SQIVND (reference sequence). The CDR3 region is CASSPSGSYLSYEQYF. In DNA form, the CDR3 reads TGTGCCAGTAGTCCTAGCGGGAGTTATCTGTCCTACGAGCAGTACTTC.

V is TRBV14 and J is TRBJ2-5; D may be TRBD2 (5 bases). The CDR3 is 14 amino acids. V shed 4 bases and J shed 2 bases, with 11 bases lying between them. From germline, CDR1 is SGHDN and CDR2 FVKESK. DNA for the CDR3: TGTGCCAGCAGCCCTCGGAGCGGACAAGAGACCCAGTACTTC. Encoded protein: CASSPRSGQETQYF.

This clone has a handful of counts. The chain has TRBV9 and TRBJ2-3, with TRBD2 identical over 15 bases. This CDR3 is built from 15 residues. Germline V gives CDR1 SGDLS, CDR2 YYNGEE. V gave up 3 bases and J gave up 5 bases; unmatched junction bases: 1. CDR3 in amino acids: CASSAGLAGGDTQYF. CDR3 DNA sequence: TGTGCCAGCAGCGCGGGACTAGCGGGGGGAGATACGCAGTATTTT.

This chain links TRBV4-2 with TRBJ1-3, with D uncertain. Germline V CDR1 and CDR2: LGHNA, YNFKEQ. Trimming pared 1 base from V and 4 bases from J, leaving 14 bases between. This CDR3 contains 16 residues. The CDR3 nucleotides are TGTGCCAGCAGCCAAGTCATCGGGGTTGAGGGAAACACCATATATTTT. Translating gives CASSQVIGVEGNTIYF.

The chain couples TRBV6-5 to TRBJ1-5, with 8 positions matching TRBD1. The germline V gene encodes CDR1 MNHEY and CDR2 SVGAGI. The CDR3 runs 14 residues. Trimming took 5 bases from V and 5 from J; bases not matched to a gene: 5. DNA for the CDR3: TGTGCCAGCAGTACAGACAGGGGAGATCAGCCCCAGCATTTT. This sequence encodes CASSTDRGDQPQHF.

The chain joins TRBV7-4 to TRBJ1-2; TRBD1 might be the D (5 bases). The CDR3 has 14 residues. V was pared by 2 bases and J by 7 bases, with 14 bases between. CDR1 is SGHVT and CDR2 is SQSDAQ in the germline V gene. CDR3: CASSLKVGVSGYTF. In nucleotides, the CDR3 is TGTGCCAGCAGCTTAAAGGTAGGGGTAAGTGGCTACACCTTC.

This chain uses TRBV11-2 with TRBJ2-7; TRBD1 agrees at 7 bases. Trimming at V came to 7 bases and at J to 0 bases, leaving 3 bases not matched to a gene. Germline V gene lookup returns CDR1 SGHAT and CDR2 FQNNGV. CDR3 length equals 13 residues. The DNA of the CDR3 is TGTGCCAGCAACAAGGGGGCCTCCTACGAGCAGTACTTC. Its translation is CASNKGASYEQYF.

This chain links TRBV6-6 with TRBJ2-7; 11 bases are a match to TRBD1. CDR3 length equals 14 residues. V gave up 6 bases and J gave up 3 bases; unmatched junction bases: 4. The germline V gene encodes CDR1 MNHNY and CDR2 SVGAGI (reference sequence). The CDR3 nucleotides read TGTGCCAGCAGGGACGGGACAGGGGGCTACGAGCAGTACTTC. Amino acid sequence: CASRDGTGGYEQYF.

By frequency in the sample, this clone is medium-sized (0.01 to 0.1%). The chain employs TRBV6-2 or TRBV6-3 and TRBJ1-1; no clear D gene. V was clipped by 0 bases and J by 5 bases, with 16 bases between them. The CDR3 spans 16 residues. Germline-derived CDR1 and CDR2 are MNHEY and SVGEGT. CDR3 amino acids: CASSYSTYTGVTEAFF. The CDR3 DNA is TGTGCCAGCAGTTACTCGACTTACACGGGAGTAACTGAAGCTTTCTTT.

The chain has TRBV9 and TRBJ2-2; D possibly corresponds to TRBD2 (5 bases). The CDR3 has 12 residues. Germline V CDR1 and CDR2: SGDLS, YYNGEE. V was shortened by 7 bases and J by 8 bases, with 12 bases between the two germline ends. CDR3 in amino acids: CASLHRGGELFF. As DNA, the CDR3 is TGTGCCAGCCTCCATCGGGGTGGGGAGCTGTTTTTT. The full variable domain, rest sourced from reference TRBV9 and TRBJ2-2, is DSGVTQTPKHLITATGQRVTLRCSPRSGDLSVYWYQQSLDQGLQFLIQYYNGEERAKGNILERFSAQQFPDLHSELNLSSLELGDSALYFCASLHRGGELFFGEGSRLTVL.

The V and J genes are TRBV5-6 and TRBJ2-2; no definite D call. V was clipped by 4 bases and J by 1 base, with 5 bases between them. Germline V CDR1 and CDR2: SGHDT, YYEEEE. CDR3 length equals 13 residues. The CDR3 is CASSPRNTGELFF. In nucleotides, the CDR3 is TGTGCCAGCAGCCCGCGGAACACCGGGGAGCTGTTTTTT.

This clone was seen a few times. The chain recombines TRBV9 with TRBJ2-2; perhaps TRBD2 as D (6 bases). This CDR3 has 14 residues. Deletions cut 2 bases from V and 5 bases from J, with 10 bases between. Germline CDR1 reads SGDLS; CDR2 reads YYNGEE. CDR3 protein: CASSVGGYTGELFF. The CDR3 nucleotides read TGTGCCAGCAGCGTGGGGGGTTATACCGGGGAGCTGTTTTTT.

The table lists this clone with a count of one. V usage is TRBV5-8 and J usage is TRBJ2-3; D gene unclear. Germline CDR1 SGHTS, CDR2 YDEGEE. The CDR3 covers 11 residues. V lost 2 bases and J 5 bases, leaving 3 bases between the germline ends. The CDR3 region is CASSFRDTQYF. The CDR3 region has the DNA TGTGCCAGCAGCTTCCGAGATACGCAGTATTTT.

CDR3 bases: TGTGCCAGTAGTCGGCTAGCGGCCTACAATGAGCAGTTCTTC. Protein sequence: CASSRLAAYNEQFF. This chain links TRBV19 with TRBJ2-1, with 7 nucleotides matching TRBD2. Germline V gene data show CDR1 as LNHDA and CDR2 as SQIVND (reference sequence). This CDR3 has 14 residues. V lost 5 bases, J lost 2 bases, and 3 bases stayed unmatched.

The rearrangement joins TRBV3-1 (or the pseudogene TRBV3-2) to TRBJ1-2; 7 bases match TRBD1. Germline V CDR1 and CDR2: LGHDT, YNNKEL (reference sequence). The CDR3 extends over 14 amino acids. Trimming at V came to 4 bases and at J to 4 bases, leaving 6 bases not matched to a gene. The CDR3 region has the DNA TGTGCCAGCAGCCCAGAACAGGGGAGCTATGGCTACACCTTC. It codes for CASSPEQGSYGYTF.

The J gene is TRBJ2-7, the V gene TRBV9, with TRBD2 matching 9 bases. The CDR3 runs to 15 residues. Germline V gene data show CDR1 as SGDLS and CDR2 as YYNGEE. The trim removed 0 bases at V and 2 bases at J, leaving 3 bases unmatched. The CDR3, as DNA: TGTGCCAGCAGCGTAGAAGGCGGGGGGGCCTACGAGCAGTACTTC. Protein product: CASSVEGGGAYEQYF.

The chain uses TRBV19 and TRBJ2-2, with 8 bases aligning to TRBD2. Germline CDR1 LNHDA, CDR2 SQIVND (reference sequence). The CDR3 is made up of 14 amino acids. The ends lost 7 bases at V and 6 bases at J; junction bases unmatched: 7. In nucleotides, the CDR3 is TGTGCCAGTACCGGGACTAGAATTGCCGGGGAGCTGTTTTTT. Its protein is CASTGTRIAGELFF.

The rearrangement joins TRBV18 to TRBJ2-3, with D unresolved. There are 13 residues in the CDR3. CDR1 is KGHSH and CDR2 is LQKENI in the germline V gene. Trimming stripped 3 bases from V and 3 bases from J, with 7 bases between. The CDR3 spells CASSPPYTDTQYF. CDR3 coding DNA: TGTGCCAGCTCACCCCCTTATACAGATACGCAGTATTTT.

On this clone itself: In the same sample, other DNA sequences code for this CDR3. The rearrangement joins TRBV5-1 to TRBJ2-5, with D tentatively TRBD1 (6 bases). The CDR3 spans 15 residues. CDR1 is SGHRS, CDR2 YFSETQ, per germline. Trimming shortened V by 5 bases and J by 1 base, and 15 bases separated the two germline ends. CDR3 region: CASREGGGGQETQYF. Written as DNA, the CDR3 is TGCGCCAGCAGGGAAGGGGGTGGCGGCCAAGAGACCCAGTACTTC. Full variable domain (missing parts from reference TRBV5-1 and TRBJ2-5): KAGVTQTPRYLIKTRGQQVTLSCSPISGHRSVSWYQQTPGQGLQFLFEYFSETQRNKGNFPGRFSGRQFSNSRSEMNVSTLELGDSALYLCASREGGGGQETQYFGPGTRLLVL.

The V and J genes are TRBV7-2 and TRBJ2-3; 10 positions match TRBD2. Germline V gene data show CDR1 as SGHTA and CDR2 as FQGNSA. V trimming: 2 bases; J trimming: 7 bases; junction bases outside the gene matches: 6. This CDR3 has 15 amino acids. The CDR3 DNA sequence: TGTGCCAGCAGCTTACGAGCGGGGGGGCTAAATACGCAGTATTTT. Its protein is CASSLRAGGLNTQYF.

The rearrangement joins TRBV7-9 to TRBJ2-6; the D gene is possibly TRBD1 (6 bases). Germline V gene sequence: CDR1 SEHNR, CDR2 FQNEAQ (reference sequence). Trimming removed 5 bases at V and 2 bases at J, with 10 bases between. This CDR3 region has 15 residues. The CDR3 region is CASSHTGTGANVLTF. In nucleotides, the CDR3 is TGTGCCAGCAGCCATACAGGGACTGGGGCCAACGTCCTGACTTTC.